The clone carrying this TCR beta chain was detected once. This sample was taken from a study of blood T cell repertoires in COVID-19. Study at large: The study drew acute and convalescent COVID-19 samples from the United States, Italy and Spain.

As handled by the study authors: Nucleated cell number was recorded as an estimate derived from reference gene primer amplification. Method: immunoSEQ multiplex PCR; TCRdb's copy keeps in-frame clones and lacks some. V and J calls and clone size are copied from that table; D and trimming were computed from the DNA. This table holds around 78,000 clones, about 90% found once. This CDR3 is 15 amino acids long. Germline CDR1 MNHEY, CDR2 SVGEGT. Germline trimming cut 0 bases from V and 10 bases from J; bases unmatched to any gene: 8. This TCR derives from a woman aged 45 to 65 in a cohort sampled during active COVID-19. The V and J genes are TRBV6-2 or TRBV6-3 and TRBJ2-1, with TRBD2 identical over 8 bases. The sample consisted of peripheral blood. The CDR3 spells CASSYSGGRSSEQFF. CDR3 DNA: TGTGCCAGCAGTTACTCGGGCGGGAGGTCTTCGGAGCAGTTCTTC.